These 21 T cell receptor beta chains originate from one sample sequenced in a study of T-cell reconstitution after alpha-beta-depleted transplantation in children. Construction of the TCRbeta library involved unique molecular identifiers. TCRdb itself ran the PCR reads through MiXCR, one entry per CDR3 protein. Among a few hundred thousand distinct CDR3 sequences listed, approximately 20% were seen once. The specimen was PBMCs from the stem cell graft donor, collected from the stem cell graft. The receptor set was obtained from a human donor who donated a stem cell graft to a child with acute myeloid leukemia.

The sample holds many counts of this clonotype. The V and J genes are TRBV20-1 and TRBJ2-1; D is perhaps TRBD1 (6 bases). V lost 5 bases and J 5 bases, leaving 13 bases between the germline ends. Per the germline V gene, CDR1 is DFQATT and CDR2 is SNEGSKA (reference sequence). The CDR3 contains 13 residues. The CDR3 protein is CSAQYPGDNEQFF. CDR3 in DNA: TGCAGTGCTCAATATCCAGGGGACAATGAGCAGTTCTTC.

The gene calls are TRBV4-1 and TRBJ2-3; D is perhaps TRBD2 (6 bases). CDR3 length equals 16 residues. V was trimmed by 1 base and J by 6 bases, leaving 17 bases between them. CDR1 and CDR2 (germline): MGHRA, YSYEKL. The CDR3, as DNA: TGCGCCAGCAGCCAAGTCGCCCGGGAGATTGCGGATACGCAGTATTTT. This encodes CASSQVAREIADTQYF.

This clonotype appeared many times. V is TRBV3-1 and J is TRBJ2-6; D not certain. This CDR3 is built from 13 residues. The ends were cut back, 3 bases at V and 4 bases at J, with 4 bases in the middle. Germline V lookup: CDR1 LGHDT, CDR2 YNNKEL (reference sequence). CDR3 nucleotide sequence: TGTGCCAGCAGCCAGGGGGGGGCCAACGTCCTGACTTTC. Protein product: CASSQGGANVLTF.

This clonotype occurred many times. In DNA, the CDR3 is TGCAGCGTTGAAGGACTAGCGGGAGCCACCTACAATGAGCAGTTCTTC. This translates into CSVEGLAGATYNEQFF. This chain joins TRBV29-1 and TRBJ2-1, with 12 bases that match TRBD2. Germline V lookup: CDR1 SQVTM, CDR2 ANQGSEA. The length of the CDR3 is 16 residues. The trim removed 1 base at V and 2 bases at J, leaving 3 bases unmatched.

This clonotype occurred a few times. The V call is TRBV15, the J call TRBJ2-7; possible D gene TRBD1, 6 bases. The germline V gene encodes CDR1 LNHNV and CDR2 YYDKDF (reference sequence). This CDR3 comprises 15 residues. The V and J ends lost 3 bases and 0 bases respectively, with 12 bases between them. DNA of the CDR3: TGTGCCACCAGCAGTGAGACGGACAGCTCCTACGAGCAGTACTTC. The encoded protein is CATSSETDSSYEQYF.

The chain recombines TRBV5-5 with TRBJ2-2; D gene ambiguous. V was pared by 1 base and J by 2 bases, with 9 bases between. Germline loops: CDR1 SGHKS, CDR2 YYEKEE (reference sequence). This CDR3 contains 15 residues. The DNA of the CDR3 is TGTGCCAGCAGCTTGATAGAGGCAAACACCGGGGAGCTGTTTTTT. Amino acids: CASSLIEANTGELFF.

This clonotype showed up just once. V and J are TRBV28 and TRBJ2-6, with D possibly matching TRBD1 (5 bases). Germline CDR1 and CDR2: MDHEN and SYDVKM. Trimming removed 6 bases from V and 0 bases from J, with 15 bases in between. The CDR3 runs 17 residues. The CDR3 bases are TGTGCCAGCAGGGCGGCAGGGTCCTACTCTGGGGCCAACGTCCTGACTTTC. Its translation: CASRAAGSYSGANVLTF.

The sample holds a few counts of this clonotype. The chain recombines TRBV5-1 with TRBJ2-1; D tentatively fits TRBD1 or TRBD2 (6 bases each). Germline CDR1 reads SGHRS; CDR2 reads YFSETQ. The CDR3 is 13 residues long. V lost 4 bases and J 6 bases, leaving 11 bases between the germline ends. CDR3 bases: TGCGCCAGCAGCAACAGGGACTTCAATGAGCAGTTCTTC. Its protein is CASSNRDFNEQFF.

The chain recombines TRBV20-1 with TRBJ2-1; tentatively, D is TRBD2 (5 bases). Germline CDR1 and CDR2: DFQATT and SNEGSKA (reference sequence). Trimming removed 6 bases from V and 0 bases from J, with 15 bases in between. The CDR3 consists of 15 residues. Written as DNA, the CDR3 is TGCAGTGCGGGAAGCGGAACGAGCTCCTACAATGAGCAGTTCTTC. Translation gives CSAGSGTSSYNEQFF.

The chain uses TRBV29-1 and TRBJ1-1; D is unresolved. CDR1 and CDR2 (germline): SQVTM, ANQGSEA. The CDR3 sequence is 12 residues long. Trimming removed 4 bases from V and 5 bases from J, with 11 bases in between. The CDR3 sequence is CSVGQVITEAFF. CDR3 sequence (DNA): TGCAGCGTTGGTCAGGTGATAACTGAAGCTTTCTTT.

The V gene is TRBV29-1, the J gene TRBJ2-1; TRBD2 matches 11 bases. The CDR3 is 17 amino acids. The junction had 8 bases not matched to a gene; V was cut back by 4 bases and J by 0 bases. CDR1 is SQVTM, CDR2 ANQGSEA, per germline. This CDR3 is CSVVWIAGGSSYNEQFF. The CDR3 DNA reads as TGCAGCGTTGTATGGATAGCGGGAGGGAGCTCCTACAATGAGCAGTTCTTC.

The chain combines TRBV28 with TRBJ2-1; 12 nucleotides line up with TRBD2. The germline V gene has CDR1 MDHEN and CDR2 SYDVKM. The CDR3 contains 16 residues. Germline trimming cut 2 bases from V and 10 bases from J; bases unmatched to any gene: 9. The CDR3, as DNA: TGTGCCAGCAGTTTAGGGCTAGCGGGAGGGCCCCTCGAGCAGTTCTTC. The encoded protein is CASSLGLAGGPLEQFF. The full variable domain, completed using reference TRBV28 and TRBJ2-1, is DVKVTQSSRYLVKRTGEKVFLECVQDMDHENMFWYRQDPGLGLRLIYFSYDVKMKEKGDIPEGYSVSREKKERFSLILESASTNQTSMYLCASSLGLAGGPLEQFFGPGTRLTVL.

The chain uses TRBV20-1 and TRBJ2-7, with TRBD2 identical over 12 bases. V was pared by 1 base and J by 6 bases, with 4 bases of the junction left unmatched. Per germline, CDR1 DFQATT and CDR2 SNEGSKA (reference sequence). The CDR3 runs to 14 residues. The CDR3 sequence is CSARAMGLAGEQYF. DNA for the CDR3: TGCAGTGCTAGAGCCATGGGACTAGCGGGCGAGCAGTACTTC.

This clonotype was observed at least ten times. The chain has TRBV12-3 or TRBV12-4 and TRBJ2-1, with unresolved D. The CDR3 is 12 amino acids. Trimming removed 7 bases from V and 9 bases from J, with 13 bases in between. CDR3 nucleotide sequence: TGTGCCAGCACTGAGGTTGAGAGTGAGCAGTTCTTC. As protein: CASTEVESEQFF.

This clonotype was picked up many times. The chain employs TRBV20-1 and TRBJ2-7; TRBD2 agrees at 8 bases. CDR3 length: 14 amino acids. Germline V lookup: CDR1 DFQATT, CDR2 SNEGSKA (reference sequence). Unmatched junction bases numbered 8, after V lost 3 bases and J lost 4 bases. CDR3 protein: CSARKREGKYEQYF. The CDR3 nucleotides are TGCAGTGCTAGGAAACGGGAGGGAAAATACGAGCAGTACTTC.

This clonotype was picked up many times. The chain combines TRBV29-1 with TRBJ2-7; D is unresolved. CDR1 SQVTM and CDR2 ANQGSEA come from the germline V gene. Trimming shortened V by 7 bases and J by 9 bases, and 13 bases separated the two germline ends. This CDR3 has 10 amino acids. The CDR3 region has the DNA TGCAGCGCCTTAGAGAAGGCGCAGTACTTC. It is translated as CSALEKAQYF.

This chain connects TRBV15 to TRBJ2-7; no clear D. CDR1 LNHNV and CDR2 YYDKDF come from the germline V gene (reference sequence). This CDR3 is 15 amino acids long. Trimming left V 0 bases short and J 3 bases short, with 12 bases between. The CDR3 protein is CATSRDRDFIYEQYF. In nucleotides, the CDR3 is TGTGCCACCAGCAGAGATCGAGACTTCATCTACGAGCAGTACTTC.

This clonotype has just a few counts. The chain is built from TRBV7-9 and TRBJ2-1, with D hard to call. Germline values: CDR1 SEHNR, CDR2 FQNEAQ (reference sequence). The ends were cut back, 4 bases at V and 1 base at J, with 8 bases in the middle. This CDR3 contains 14 residues. The chain's CDR3 is CASSSSPSYNEQFF. CDR3 DNA: TGTGCCAGCAGCTCCAGCCCTTCCTACAATGAGCAGTTCTTC. The entire variable domain, with the rest obtained from reference TRBV7-9 and TRBJ2-1, is as follows: DTGVSQNPRHKITKRGQNVTFRCDPISEHNRLYWYRQTLGQGPEFLTYFQNEAQLEKSRLLSDRFSAERPKGSFSTLEIQRTEQGDSAMYLCASSSSPSYNEQFFGPGTRLTVL.

The genes are TRBV18 and TRBJ2-7; 7 bases agree with TRBD2. CDR3 length: 14 amino acids. The V segment lost 3 bases and the J segment 2 bases; nucleotides outside the gene matches: 4. Germline V gene data show CDR1 as KGHSH and CDR2 as LQKENI. As DNA, the CDR3 is TGTGCCAGCTCACCGGCGCGGGAGCCCTACGAGCAGTACTTC. Its protein product is CASSPAREPYEQYF. Drawing the rest from reference TRBV18 and TRBJ2-7, the complete variable domain is NAGVMQNPRHLVRRRGQEARLRCSPMKGHSHVYWYRQLPEEGLKFMVYLQKENIIDESGMPKERFSAEFPKEGPSILRIQQVVRGDSAAYFCASSPAREPYEQYFGPGTRLTVT.

The chain is built from TRBV7-9 and TRBJ2-7; possibly TRBD2 for D (6 bases). The ends were cut back, 7 bases at V and 2 bases at J, with 15 bases in the middle. From germline, CDR1 is SEHNR and CDR2 FQNEAQ (reference sequence). This CDR3 spans 14 amino acids. The CDR3 DNA sequence: TGTGCCAGCACCCTTATGGGGAGGCCCTACGAGCAGTACTTC. Residues: CASTLMGRPYEQYF.

This clonotype was seen a handful of times. The rearrangement links TRBV28 to TRBJ2-7, with D tentatively TRBD2 (6 bases). Germline V lookup: CDR1 MDHEN, CDR2 SYDVKM. The CDR3 runs to 14 residues. The ends were cut back, 2 bases at V and 3 bases at J, with 11 bases in the middle. CDR3 amino acids: CASSLGGANYEQYF. The CDR3, as DNA: TGTGCCAGCAGTTTAGGCGGGGCCAACTACGAGCAGTACTTC.